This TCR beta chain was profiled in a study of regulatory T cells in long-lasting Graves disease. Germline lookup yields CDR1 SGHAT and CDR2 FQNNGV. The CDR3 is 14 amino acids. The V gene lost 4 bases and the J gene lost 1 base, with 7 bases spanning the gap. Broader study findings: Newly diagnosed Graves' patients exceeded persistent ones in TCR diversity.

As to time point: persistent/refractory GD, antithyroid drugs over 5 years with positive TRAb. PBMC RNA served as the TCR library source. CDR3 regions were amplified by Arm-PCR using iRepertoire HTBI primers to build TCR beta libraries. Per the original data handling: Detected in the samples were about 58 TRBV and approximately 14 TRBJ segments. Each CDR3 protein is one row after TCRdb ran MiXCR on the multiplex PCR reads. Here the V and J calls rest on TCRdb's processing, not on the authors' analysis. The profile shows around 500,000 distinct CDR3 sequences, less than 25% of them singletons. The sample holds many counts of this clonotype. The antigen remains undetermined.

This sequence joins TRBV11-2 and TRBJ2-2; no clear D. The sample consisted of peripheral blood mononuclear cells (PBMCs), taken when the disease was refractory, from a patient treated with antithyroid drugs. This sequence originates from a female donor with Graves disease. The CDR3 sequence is CASSSTQNTGELFF. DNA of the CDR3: TGTGCCAGCAGCTCCACACAGAACACCGGGGAGCTGTTTTTT.